This TCR beta chain was observed in a study of blood T cells in healthy people across ages. A second PCR, run for about 7 to 11 cycles, used a sample-barcoded 5' primer plus a J-beta primer mix. TCRdb reanalysed the 5' RACE reads using MiXCR and keeps one entry per CDR3 protein. The profile covers about 1 million distinct CDR3 sequences, with under 30% appearing a single time and less than 0.75% taken by the ten largest. The sample was also reused in another study, on T cells of mothers and their children.

The receptor was isolated from a girl aged 2-10 years in good health. The specimen was blood.

CDR3 amino acids: CSAVGRRGDLAYEQYF. CDR3 nucleotides: TGCAGTGCTGTGGGTAGGCGCGGGGACTTAGCCTACGAGCAGTACTTC. This chain connects TRBV20-1 to TRBJ2-7; TRBD2 is a possible D gene (6 bases). The germline V and J ends were trimmed by 5 bases and 2 bases, with 22 bases remaining between them. Germline V gene data show CDR1 as DFQATT and CDR2 as SNEGSKA (reference sequence). The CDR3 is 16 residues long.